A selection of T cell receptor beta chains follows, all from one sample in a study of cytomegalovirus exposure and HLA in healthy donors. Sequencing used immunoSEQ multiplex PCR; TCRdb keeps in-frame clones, though not all of them. The sample holds 150,000 to 200,000 clones, less than 90% seen once. The sequencing sample was made of PBMCs. These TCRs come from a woman between 18 and 30 years old in good health and CMV-seronegative. The CDR3 runs from the conserved cysteine through the conserved F or W. Fields, in order: V gene, J gene, D gene, clone size, CDR3 length, CDR3 DNA, CDR3 protein. A D gene is named only where the DNA matches it firmly. Rows may omit the clone size; those that give it use once, few, many or a size class.

TRBV5-5,TRBJ2-5,.,.,16,TGTGCCAGCAGCTTGAACTGGTCCGGGAAACAAGAGACCCAGTACTTC,CASSLNWSGKQETQYF
TRBV9,TRBJ1-6,.,.,15,TGTGCCAGCAGCGTGTCAGGGGTTTCGAATTCACCCCTCCACTTT,CASSVSGVSNSPLHF
TRBV5-6,TRBJ2-7,TRBD1,few,17,TGTGCCAGCAGCTCGTACACAGGGGGCAAGGAATCCTACGAGCAGTACTTC,CASSSYTGGKESYEQYF
TRBV4-1,TRBJ1-2,TRBD1,.,17,TGCGCCAGCAGCCGGGCCTCAGGGGGCCGTAAGTCCTATGGCTACACCTTC,CASSRASGGRKSYGYTF
TRBV4-3,TRBJ1-2,TRBD1,once,15,TGCGCCAGCAGCGCCGACAGGGGTATGGGCTATGGCTACACCTTC,CASSADRGMGYGYTF
TRBV6-1,TRBJ2-2,TRBD2,once,14,TGTGCCAGCAGATGGACTAGAGAGACCGGGGAGCTGTTTTTT,CASRWTRETGELFF
TRBV6-5,TRBJ2-5,TRBD2,.,15,TGTGCCAGCAGTCCGGGGGGGGGCGAGGGAAAGACCCAGTACTTC,CASSPGGGEGKTQYF
TRBV6-1,TRBJ2-1,TRBD1,few,16,TGTGCCAGCAGTGAAAAGGGGGCCTATGGGGGATATGAGCAGTTCTTC,CASSEKGAYGGYEQFF
TRBV2,TRBJ1-1,.,.,14,TGTGCCAGCAGTTCGGGGATACCGAACACTGAAGCTTTCTTT,CASSSGIPNTEAFF
TRBV18,TRBJ2-7,TRBD1,.,16,TGTGCCAGCTCCGCCGCCGGGACAGCGAGCTCCTACGAGCAGTACTTC,CASSAAGTASSYEQYF
TRBV5-1,TRBJ1-2,TRBD1,.,15,TGCGCCAGCAGCTACCACCCGGGACAGGGTAAAAGCTACACCTTC,CASSYHPGQGKSYTF
TRBV27,TRBJ2-3,.,.,18,TGTGCCAGCAGTCCCGGCAGGGGGGTAGAGTCTAGCACAGATACGCAGTATTTT,CASSPGRGVESSTDTQYF
TRBV27,TRBJ2-7,.,.,14,TGTGCCAGCAGTTTAATCCAGGGTACCTACGAGCAGTACTTC,CASSLIQGTYEQYF
TRBV9,TRBJ1-2,TRBD1,once,16,TGTGCCAGTCAGCCATACGAGTCCGGGACAGGGTCCGGCTACACCTTC,CASQPYESGTGSGYTF
TRBV27,TRBJ2-1,TRBD1,.,18,TGTGCCAGCAGTTTAAAACCGCCGGACAGGGAGACTAGGAATGAGCAGTTCTTC,CASSLKPPDRETRNEQFF